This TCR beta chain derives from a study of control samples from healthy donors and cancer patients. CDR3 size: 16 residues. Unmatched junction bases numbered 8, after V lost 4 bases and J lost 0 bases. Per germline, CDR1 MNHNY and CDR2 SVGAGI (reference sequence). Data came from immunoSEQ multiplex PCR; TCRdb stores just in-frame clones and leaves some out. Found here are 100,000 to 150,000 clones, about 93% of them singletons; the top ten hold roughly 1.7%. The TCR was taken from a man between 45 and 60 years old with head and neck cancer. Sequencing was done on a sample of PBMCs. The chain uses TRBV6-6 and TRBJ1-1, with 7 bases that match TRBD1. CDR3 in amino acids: CASSSTTTGMNTEAFF. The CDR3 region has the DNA TGTGCCAGCAGTTCAACTACGACAGGGATGAACACTGAAGCTTTCTTT.